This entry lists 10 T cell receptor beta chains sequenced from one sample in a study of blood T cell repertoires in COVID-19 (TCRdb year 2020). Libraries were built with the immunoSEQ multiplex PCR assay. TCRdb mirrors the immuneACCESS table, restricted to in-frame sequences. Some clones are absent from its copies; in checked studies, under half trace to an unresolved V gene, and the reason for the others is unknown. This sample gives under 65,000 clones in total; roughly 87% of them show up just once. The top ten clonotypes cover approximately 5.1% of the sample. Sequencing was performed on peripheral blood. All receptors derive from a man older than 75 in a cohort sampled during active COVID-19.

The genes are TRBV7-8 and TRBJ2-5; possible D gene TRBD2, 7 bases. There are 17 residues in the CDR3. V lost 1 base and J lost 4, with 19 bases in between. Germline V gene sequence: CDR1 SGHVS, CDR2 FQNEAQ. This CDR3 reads CASSLVSGRGLRETQYF. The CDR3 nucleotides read TGTGCCAGCAGCTTAGTATCAGGGCGGGGGCTTCGAGAGACCCAGTACTTC.

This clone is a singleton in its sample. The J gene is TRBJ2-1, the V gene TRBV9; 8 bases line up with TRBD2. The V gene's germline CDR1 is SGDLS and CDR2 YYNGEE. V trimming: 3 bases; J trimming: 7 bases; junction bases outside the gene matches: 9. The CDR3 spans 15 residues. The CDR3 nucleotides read TGTGCCAGCAGCGCGGGGGGTCTAGCGGGTAATGAGCAGTTCTTC. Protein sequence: CASSAGGLAGNEQFF. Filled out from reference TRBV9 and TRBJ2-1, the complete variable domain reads DSGVTQTPKHLITATGQRVTLRCSPRSGDLSVYWYQQSLDQGLQFLIQYYNGEERAKGNILERFSAQQFPDLHSELNLSSLELGDSALYFCASSAGGLAGNEQFFGPGTRLTVL.

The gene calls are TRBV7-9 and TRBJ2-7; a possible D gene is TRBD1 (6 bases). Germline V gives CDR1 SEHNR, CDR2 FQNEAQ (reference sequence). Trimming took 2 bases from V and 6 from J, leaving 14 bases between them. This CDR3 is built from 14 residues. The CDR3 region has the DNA TGTGCCAGCAGCTTACGAGGGGGTCGAGTCGAGCAGTACTTC. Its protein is CASSLRGGRVEQYF.

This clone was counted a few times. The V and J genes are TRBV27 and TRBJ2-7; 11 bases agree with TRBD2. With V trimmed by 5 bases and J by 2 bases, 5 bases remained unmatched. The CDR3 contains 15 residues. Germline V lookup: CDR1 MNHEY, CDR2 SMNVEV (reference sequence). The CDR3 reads CASSRLAGRTYEQYF. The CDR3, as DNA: TGTGCCAGCAGTCGACTAGCGGGACGGACCTACGAGCAGTACTTC.

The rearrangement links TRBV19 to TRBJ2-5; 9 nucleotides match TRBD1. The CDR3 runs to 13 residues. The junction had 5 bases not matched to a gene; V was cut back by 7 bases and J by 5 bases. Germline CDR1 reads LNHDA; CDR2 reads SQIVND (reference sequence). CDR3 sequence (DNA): TGTGCCAGTACTACAGACAGGGGGGAGACCCAGTACTTC. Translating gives CASTTDRGETQYF.

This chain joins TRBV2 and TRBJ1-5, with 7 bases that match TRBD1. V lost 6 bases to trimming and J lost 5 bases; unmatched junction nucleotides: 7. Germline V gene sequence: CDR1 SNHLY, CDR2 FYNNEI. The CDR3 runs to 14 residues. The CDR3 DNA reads TGTGCCAGCAGCCGGACAGGAACTTATCAGCCCCAGCATTTT. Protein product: CASSRTGTYQPQHF.

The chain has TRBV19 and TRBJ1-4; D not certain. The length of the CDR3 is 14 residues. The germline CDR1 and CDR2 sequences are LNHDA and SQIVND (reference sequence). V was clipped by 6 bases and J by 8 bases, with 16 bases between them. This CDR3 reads CASRSGLTLEKLFF. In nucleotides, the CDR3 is TGTGCCAGTAGATCTGGACTGACCCTCGAAAAACTGTTTTTT.

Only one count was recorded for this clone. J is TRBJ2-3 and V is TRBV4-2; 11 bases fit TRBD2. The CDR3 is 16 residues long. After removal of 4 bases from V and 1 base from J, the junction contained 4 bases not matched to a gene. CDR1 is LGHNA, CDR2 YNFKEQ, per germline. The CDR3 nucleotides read TGTGCCAGCAGCCTCGTTAGCGGGGGGGGCACAGATACGCAGTATTTT. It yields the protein CASSLVSGGGTDTQYF.

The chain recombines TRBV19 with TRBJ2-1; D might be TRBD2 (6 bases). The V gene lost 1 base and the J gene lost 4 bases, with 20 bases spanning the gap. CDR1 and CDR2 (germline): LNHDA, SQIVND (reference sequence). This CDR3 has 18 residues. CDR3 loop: CASSIVGGGGSRYNEQFF. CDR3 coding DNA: TGTGCCAGTAGTATAGTGGGGGGTGGAGGGAGTCGGTACAATGAGCAGTTCTTC.

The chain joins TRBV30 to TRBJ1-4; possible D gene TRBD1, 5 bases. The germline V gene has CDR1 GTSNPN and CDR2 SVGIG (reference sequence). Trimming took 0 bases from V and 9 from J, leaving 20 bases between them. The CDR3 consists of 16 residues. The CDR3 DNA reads TGTGCCTGGAGTGTACGGCTGGGACTCGGGCTGAAAAAACTGTTTTTT. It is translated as CAWSVRLGLGLKKLFF.